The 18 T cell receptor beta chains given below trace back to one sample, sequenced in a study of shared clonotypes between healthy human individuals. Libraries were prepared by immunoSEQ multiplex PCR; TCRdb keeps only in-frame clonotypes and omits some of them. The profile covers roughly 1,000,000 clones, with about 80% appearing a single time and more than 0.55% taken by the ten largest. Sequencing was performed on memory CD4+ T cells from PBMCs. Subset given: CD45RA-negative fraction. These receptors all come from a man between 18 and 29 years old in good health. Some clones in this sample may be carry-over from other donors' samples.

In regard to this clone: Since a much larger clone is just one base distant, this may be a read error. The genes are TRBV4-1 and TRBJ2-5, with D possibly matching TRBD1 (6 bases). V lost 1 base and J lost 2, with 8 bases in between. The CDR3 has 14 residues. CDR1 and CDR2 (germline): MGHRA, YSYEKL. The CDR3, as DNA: TGCGCCAGCAGCCAAGTGGACAGACAAGAGACCCAGTACTTC. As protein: CASSQVDRQETQYF.

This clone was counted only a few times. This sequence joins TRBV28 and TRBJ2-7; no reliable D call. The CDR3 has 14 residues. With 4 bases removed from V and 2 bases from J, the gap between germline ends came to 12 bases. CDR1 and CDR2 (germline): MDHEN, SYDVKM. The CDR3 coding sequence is TGTGCCAGCAGTTCCCGGAAGAGAGCCTACGAGCAGTACTTC. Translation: CASSSRKRAYEQYF.

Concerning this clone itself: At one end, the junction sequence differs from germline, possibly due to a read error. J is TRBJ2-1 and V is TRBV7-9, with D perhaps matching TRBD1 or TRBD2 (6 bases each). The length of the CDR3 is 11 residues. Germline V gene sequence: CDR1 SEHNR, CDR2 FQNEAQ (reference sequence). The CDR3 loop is CASSLEGGWIF. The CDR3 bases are TGTGCCAGCAGCTTAGAGGGGGGTTGGATCTTC.

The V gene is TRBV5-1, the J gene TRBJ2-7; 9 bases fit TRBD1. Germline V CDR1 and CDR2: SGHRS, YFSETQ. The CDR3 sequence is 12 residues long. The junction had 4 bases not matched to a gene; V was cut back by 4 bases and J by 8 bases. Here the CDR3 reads CASSRDRVQQYF. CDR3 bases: TGCGCCAGCAGCCGGGACAGGGTCCAGCAGTACTTC.

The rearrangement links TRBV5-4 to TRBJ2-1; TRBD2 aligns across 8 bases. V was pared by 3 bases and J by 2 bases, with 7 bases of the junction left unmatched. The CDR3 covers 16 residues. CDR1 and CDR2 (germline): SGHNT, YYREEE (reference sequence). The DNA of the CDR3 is TGTGCCAGCAGCTCCGGGGGGGTAGCGGCCTACAATGAGCAGTTCTTC. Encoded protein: CASSSGGVAAYNEQFF.

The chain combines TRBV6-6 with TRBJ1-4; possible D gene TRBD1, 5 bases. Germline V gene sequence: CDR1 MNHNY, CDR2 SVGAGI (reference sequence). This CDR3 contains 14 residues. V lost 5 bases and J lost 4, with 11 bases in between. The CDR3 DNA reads TGTGCCAGCAGTCGGGACGCCCGTAATGAAAAACTGTTTTTT. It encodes CASSRDARNEKLFF.

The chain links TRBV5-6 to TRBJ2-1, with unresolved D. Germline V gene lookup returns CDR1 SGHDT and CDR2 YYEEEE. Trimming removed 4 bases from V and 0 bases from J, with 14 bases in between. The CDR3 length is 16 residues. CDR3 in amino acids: CASSHVRQSSYNEQFF. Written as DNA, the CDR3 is TGTGCCAGCAGCCATGTAAGGCAAAGCTCCTACAATGAGCAGTTCTTC. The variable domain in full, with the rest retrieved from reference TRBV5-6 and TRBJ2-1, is DAGVTQSPTHLIKTRGQQVTLRCSPKSGHDTVSWYQQALGQGPQFIFQYYEEEERQRGNFPDRFSGHQFPNYSSELNVNALLLGDSALYLCASSHVRQSSYNEQFFGPGTRLTVL.

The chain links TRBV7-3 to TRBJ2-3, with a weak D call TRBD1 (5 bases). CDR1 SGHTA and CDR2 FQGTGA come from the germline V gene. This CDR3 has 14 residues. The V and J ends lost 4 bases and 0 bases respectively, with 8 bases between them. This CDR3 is CASSWGYSTDTQYF. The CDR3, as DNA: TGTGCCAGCAGCTGGGGCTATAGCACAGATACGCAGTATTTT. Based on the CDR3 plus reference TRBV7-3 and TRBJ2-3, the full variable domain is GAGVSQTPSNKVTEKGKYVELRCDPISGHTALYWYRQSLGQGPEFLIYFQGTGAADDSGLPNDRFFAVRPEGSVSTLKIQRTERGDSAVYLCASSWGYSTDTQYFGPGTRLTVL.

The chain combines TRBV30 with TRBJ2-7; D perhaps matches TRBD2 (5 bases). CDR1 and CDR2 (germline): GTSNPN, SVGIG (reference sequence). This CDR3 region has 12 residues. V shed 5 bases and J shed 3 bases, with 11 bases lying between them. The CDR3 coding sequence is TGTGCCTGGGCGAGAGGAGGCTACGAGCAGTACTTC. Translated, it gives CAWARGGYEQYF.

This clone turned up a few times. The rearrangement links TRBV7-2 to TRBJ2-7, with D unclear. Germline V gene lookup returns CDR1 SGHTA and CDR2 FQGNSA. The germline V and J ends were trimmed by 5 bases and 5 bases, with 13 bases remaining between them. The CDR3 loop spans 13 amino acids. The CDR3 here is CASSRTRDNEQYF. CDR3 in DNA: TGTGCCAGCAGCCGGACCCGCGACAACGAGCAGTACTTC. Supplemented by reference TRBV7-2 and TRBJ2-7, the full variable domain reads GAGVSQSPSNKVTEKGKDVELRCDPISGHTALYWYRQSLGQGLEFLIYFQGNSAPDKSGLPSDRFSAERTGGSVSTLTIQRTQQEDSAVYLCASSRTRDNEQYFGPGTRLTVT.

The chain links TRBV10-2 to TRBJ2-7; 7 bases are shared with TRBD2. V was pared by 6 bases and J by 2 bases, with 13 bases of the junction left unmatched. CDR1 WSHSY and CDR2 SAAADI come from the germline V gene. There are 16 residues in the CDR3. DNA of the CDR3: TGCGCCAGCAGGGGGTTCCTAGCGGTGGGAACCTACGAGCAGTACTTC. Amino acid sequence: CASRGFLAVGTYEQYF.

The CDR3 sequence: CASSLELGRYGYTF. The CDR3, as DNA: TGCGCCAGCAGCTTGGAGTTAGGACGATATGGCTACACCTTC. V gene TRBV5-1 combines with J gene TRBJ1-2, with D uncertain. This CDR3 has 14 amino acids. V was trimmed by 0 bases and J by 5 bases, leaving 11 bases between them. The germline CDR1 and CDR2 sequences are SGHRS and YFSETQ.

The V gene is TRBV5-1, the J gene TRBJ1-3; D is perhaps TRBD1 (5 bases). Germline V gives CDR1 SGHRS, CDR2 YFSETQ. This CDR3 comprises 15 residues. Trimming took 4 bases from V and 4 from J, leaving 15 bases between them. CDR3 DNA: TGCGCCAGCAGCATAGGGGACGGCGGAGGAAACACCATATATTTT. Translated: CASSIGDGGGNTIYF.

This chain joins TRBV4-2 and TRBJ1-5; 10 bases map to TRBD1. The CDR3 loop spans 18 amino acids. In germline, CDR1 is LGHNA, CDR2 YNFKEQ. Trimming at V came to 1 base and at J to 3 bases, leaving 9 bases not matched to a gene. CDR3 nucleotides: TGTGCCAGCAGCCAAGGGGGAGGGACAGGGGACCTCAATCAGCCCCAGCATTTT. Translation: CASSQGGGTGDLNQPQHF.

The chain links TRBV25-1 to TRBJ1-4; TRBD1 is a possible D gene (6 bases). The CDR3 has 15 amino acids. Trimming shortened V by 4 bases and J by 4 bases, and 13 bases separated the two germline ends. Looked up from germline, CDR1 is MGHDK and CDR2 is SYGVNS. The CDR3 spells CASSASGALNEKLFF. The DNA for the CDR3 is TGTGCCAGCAGTGCCTCAGGGGCCCTTAATGAAAAACTGTTTTTT.

This CDR3 reads CASSLAGRASGYTF. CDR3 nucleotides: TGTGCCAGCAGCTTAGCGGGAAGAGCGTCGGGCTACACCTTC. V gene TRBV7-2 combines with J gene TRBJ1-2; D is unclear. Germline V lookup: CDR1 SGHTA, CDR2 FQGNSA. Trimming removed 0 bases from V and 8 bases from J, with 13 bases in between. CDR3 length equals 14 residues.

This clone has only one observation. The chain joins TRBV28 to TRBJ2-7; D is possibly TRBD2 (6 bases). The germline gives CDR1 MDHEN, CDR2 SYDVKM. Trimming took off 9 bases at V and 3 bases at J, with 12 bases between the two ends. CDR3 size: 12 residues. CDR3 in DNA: TGTGCCAGTGAGACTAGGAACTACGAGCAGTACTTC. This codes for CASETRNYEQYF.

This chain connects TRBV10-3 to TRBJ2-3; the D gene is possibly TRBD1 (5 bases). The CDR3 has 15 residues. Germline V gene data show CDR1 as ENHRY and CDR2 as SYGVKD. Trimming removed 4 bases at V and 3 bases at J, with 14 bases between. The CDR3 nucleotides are TGTGCCATCAGTGTGGGGCCAATCTTGACAGATACGCAGTATTTT. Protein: CAISVGPILTDTQYF.